The present TCR beta chain was sequenced within a study of PD-1 blockade in mismatch repair-deficient tumors (dated by TCRdb to about 2017). Context from the whole study: Between September 2013 and September 2016, some 92 consecutive patients with 12 mismatch repair-deficient cancer types, all previously treated and progressing, were enrolled in the trial. Deep sequencing of TCR CDR3 regions was used to track tumor-associated T cell clones in peripheral blood of patients responding to PD-1 blockade. Summary of the overall study and its limitations: Clones residing in the tumor, which were often undetectable in blood before treatment, expanded quickly after pembrolizumab and then contracted, generally before radiologic responses.

A remark on this clone: There is no known antigen for this receptor. Per-nucleotide qualities are absent, and no much larger clonotype sits a single base away.

The library relied on the immunoSEQ multiplex PCR assay. TCRdb provides this immuneACCESS table in a form limited to in-frame rearrangements. Some clones are lacking; in checked studies, under half of them reflect an unresolved V gene, and why the rest are absent is not known. The table for this sample lists some 84,000 clones; roughly 80% of them were counted only once. Jointly, the top ten make up roughly 2.5% of the sample. Trimming costs V 2 bases and J 8 bases, and their ends lie 9 bases apart. From cysteine to phenylalanine, the CDR3 is 13 amino acids long. CDR3 DNA only is kept here, 39 bases in frame from base 1. The germline V gene encodes CDR1 SNHLY and CDR2 FYNNEI. The time point label on this specimen signifies: peripheral blood 12 weeks after first pembrolizumab dose. For every enrolled patient, mismatch repair deficiency was confirmed by either polymerase chain reaction or immunohistochemistry. A few patients who responded to pembrolizumab therapy underwent TCR sequencing. The phase II trial prospectively evaluated PD-1 blockade with pembrolizumab in advanced mismatch repair-deficient cancers, independent of tissue of origin. Peripheral blood T cell samples were serially collected before and at multiple times after PD-1 blockade was started. Blood sampling times were reported as weeks after the first pembrolizumab dose.

The chain was built from TRBV2 and TRBJ1-4; the D gene cannot be resolved reliably. The sequence derives from an adult with mismatch repair-deficient cancer. Sequencing used peripheral blood, obtained 12 weeks after starting pembrolizumab. The CDR3 region reads CASSEYGYEKLFF. In nucleotide form, the sequence is TGTGCCAGCAGTGAATATGGGTACGAAAAACTGTTTTTT.